These T cell receptor beta chains were read from a single sample in a study of blood T cell repertoires in COVID-19. Sequencing used immunoSEQ multiplex PCR; TCRdb keeps in-frame clones, though not all of them. The data show a few hundred thousand clones, approximately 86% seen once. Material for sequencing was PBMCs or T cells enriched from blood (not recorded which). These receptors came from a woman aged 40 to 50 with acute COVID-19. Both conserved end residues are part of each CDR3. The order of the fields is D gene, J gene, V gene, clone size, CDR3 protein, CDR3 DNA. The D gene is left open where the match is weak. Some rows have no size entry. The others give once, few or many, or a class for an expanded clone.

NA TRBJ1-2 TRBV3-1/TRBV3-2 NA CASSQGEGYGYTF TGTGCCAGCAGCCAAGGCGAGGGTTATGGCTACACCTTC
TRBD1 TRBJ2-7 TRBV28 NA CASSSSGTGDYEQYF TGTGCCAGCAGTTCATCCGGGACAGGGGACTACGAGCAGTACTTC
TRBD1 TRBJ1-5 TRBV2 NA CASSLPGTGYQPQHF TGTGCCAGCAGCCTCCCCGGGACAGGATATCAGCCCCAGCATTTT
TRBD1 TRBJ1-5 TRBV25-1 once CASSVTGSNQPQHF TGTGCCAGCAGTGTGACAGGGAGCAATCAGCCCCAGCATTTT
TRBD1 TRBJ2-7 TRBV5-5 NA CASSLRQGAFYEQYF TGTGCCAGCAGCTTGCGGCAGGGGGCTTTCTACGAGCAGTACTTC
TRBD1 TRBJ1-1 TRBV28 NA CASSFAGTGGGEAFF TGTGCCAGCAGTTTCGCTGGGACAGGGGGAGGTGAAGCTTTCTTT
NA TRBJ1-2 TRBV20-1 NA CSASRAGGYTF TGCAGTGCTAGCAGGGCGGGAGGCTACACCTTC
NA TRBJ1-1 TRBV27 NA CASSSPSRANTEAFF TGTGCCAGCAGTTCCCCCTCCAGGGCGAACACTGAAGCTTTCTTT
TRBD1 TRBJ1-2 TRBV29-1 NA CSVIGTGGSYGYTF TGCAGCGTTATCGGGACAGGGGGGAGCTATGGCTACACCTTC
NA TRBJ1-5 TRBV6-5 NA CASSELPQHF TGTGCCAGCAGCGAGCTGCCCCAGCATTTT
NA TRBJ2-7 TRBV7-2 NA CASSVRSNPPAVYEQYF TGTGCCAGCAGTGTTCGATCGAATCCCCCAGCGGTCTACGAGCAGTACTTC
NA TRBJ2-7 TRBV4-1 NA CASSQIRPGVSYEQYF TGCGCCAGCAGCCAAATACGGCCGGGTGTCTCCTACGAGCAGTACTTC
NA TRBJ1-6 TRBV9 NA CASSVGGPGSPLHF TGTGCCAGCAGCGTGGGGGGGCCGGGTTCACCCCTCCACTTT
NA TRBJ2-1 TRBV15 NA CATSRDFGTTYNEQFF TGTGCCACCAGCAGAGATTTTGGGACAACCTACAATGAGCAGTTCTTC
NA TRBJ1-5 TRBV29-1 NA CSVRQDSNQPQHF TGCAGCGTTCGGCAGGATAGCAATCAGCCCCAGCATTTT
NA TRBJ1-1 TRBV28 NA CASSFLPPYTEAFF TGTGCCAGCAGTTTCCTCCCCCCTTACACTGAAGCTTTCTTT
TRBD2 TRBJ2-2 TRBV7-2 NA CASSLDLREGNTGELFF TGTGCCAGCAGCTTAGACCTCCGGGAGGGGAACACCGGGGAGCTGTTTTTT
NA TRBJ2-7 TRBV6-2/TRBV6-3 NA CASSSGTLPYEQYF TGTGCCAGCAGTTCCGGGACTCTTCCCTACGAGCAGTACTTC
TRBD1 TRBJ1-1 TRBV10-2 NA CARRGGFTGVGVTEAFF TGCGCCCGCAGGGGGGGGTTTACGGGGGTAGGTGTAACTGAAGCTTTCTTT
TRBD2 TRBJ2-7 TRBV2 NA CASSAAGGRSYEQYF TGTGCCAGCAGCGCGGCCGGGGGGAGGTCCTACGAGCAGTACTTC
TRBD1 TRBJ1-2 TRBV24-1 NA CATSEAGTGYGYTF TGTGCCACCAGTGAAGCCGGGACAGGATATGGCTACACCTTC
NA TRBJ1-1 TRBV5-1 NA CASSLFGSNTEAFF TGCGCCAGCAGCTTGTTTGGCTCGAACACTGAAGCTTTCTTT
NA TRBJ1-3 TRBV12-3/TRBV12-4 NA CASSFYSTIYF TGTGCCAGCAGTTTTTATTCCACCATATATTTT
NA TRBJ2-2 TRBV9 NA CASSPVQNTGELFF TGTGCCAGCAGCCCGGTCCAGAACACCGGGGAGCTGTTTTTT
NA TRBJ2-7 TRBV11-2 once CVNPPGPRGQYF TGTGTCAATCCCCCCGGGCCTAGGGGGCAGTACTTC
TRBD2 TRBJ2-3 TRBV2 NA CASSEAPAGGSDTQYF TGTGCCAGCAGTGAAGCGCCAGCGGGAGGTTCGGATACGCAGTATTTT
NA TRBJ2-3 TRBV27 NA CASSLGGTSTDTQYF TGTGCCAGCAGTTTAGGCGGGACCAGCACAGATACGCAGTATTTT
TRBD1 TRBJ1-5 TRBV11-2 many CASSLGLGQGEVQPQHF TGTGCCAGCAGCTTAGGCTTAGGACAGGGAGAGGTACAGCCCCAGCATTTT
NA TRBJ1-2 TRBV18 NA CASSPGGGYGYTF TGTGCCAGCTCACCGGGAGGGGGCTATGGCTACACCTTC
NA TRBJ2-1 TRBV5-1 few CASSLGTGPYNEQFF TGCGCCAGCAGCTTGGGTACAGGCCCCTACAATGAGCAGTTCTTC
NA TRBJ1-2 TRBV3-1/TRBV3-2 NA CASSHYRVGGYTF TGTGCCAGCAGCCATTACAGGGTAGGAGGCTACACCTTC
NA TRBJ2-5 TRBV7-8 NA CASSLREANPRETQYF TGTGCCAGCAGCTTAAGGGAGGCGAACCCTCGGGAGACCCAGTACTTC
TRBD1 TRBJ2-1 TRBV6-5 many CASNTGTGGYNEQFF TGTGCCAGCAATACCGGGACAGGGGGCTACAATGAGCAGTTCTTC
TRBD1 TRBJ2-2 TRBV4-1 once CASSQGGQASLNSWELFF TGCGCCAGCAGCCAAGGGGGACAGGCCTCCCTGAACAGTTGGGAGCTGTTTTTT
NA TRBJ1-1 TRBV29-1 NA CSVLGAKVNTEAFF TGCAGCGTTTTAGGGGCGAAAGTGAACACTGAAGCTTTCTTT
NA TRBJ1-2 TRBV19 NA CASDPTGGYGYTF TGTGCCAGTGACCCCACGGGGGGCTATGGCTACACCTTC
TRBD2 TRBJ2-3 TRBV28 NA CASSSTLKRGRADTQYF TGTGCCAGCAGTTCAACCCTGAAGCGGGGGAGAGCAGATACGCAGTATTTT
TRBD1 TRBJ1-1 TRBV25-1 NA CASRTVTGRSEAFF TGTGCCAGCAGAACGGTGACAGGGCGTAGTGAAGCTTTCTTT
NA TRBJ1-2 TRBV5-6 few CASSSQGYGYTF TGTGCCAGCAGCTCGCAGGGGTATGGCTACACCTTC
NA TRBJ2-1 TRBV27 NA CASRPYLTAASYNEQFF TGTGCCAGCAGACCCTACCTTACAGCCGCCTCCTACAATGAGCAGTTCTTC
NA TRBJ2-1 TRBV30 NA CAWSSSGEQFF TGTGCCTGGAGTTCTAGTGGTGAGCAGTTCTTC
TRBD1 TRBJ2-7 TRBV11-2 NA CASSRDGRGTYEQYF TGTGCCAGCAGTCGGGATGGCAGGGGGACCTACGAGCAGTACTTC
NA TRBJ1-5 TRBV7-3 NA CASTPRRYWPNQPQHF TGTGCCAGCACCCCAAGGAGGTATTGGCCCAATCAGCCCCAGCATTTT
TRBD1 TRBJ2-2 TRBV28 once CASSPATGNVGELFF TGTGCCAGCAGTCCCGCGACAGGGAATGTCGGGGAGCTGTTTTTT
NA TRBJ2-1 TRBV6-5 NA CASGTHPRARAFF TGTGCCAGCGGAACTCACCCCCGGGCGAGGGCGTTCTTC
NA TRBJ2-2 TRBV9 NA CASSVQGIAELFF TGTGCCAGCAGCGTCCAGGGTATTGCGGAGCTGTTTTTT
TRBD1 TRBJ1-1 TRBV7-9 few CASSPGGQGYTEAFF TGTGCCAGCAGCCCCGGCGGACAGGGTTACACTGAAGCTTTCTTT
NA TRBJ2-2 TRBV5-1 few CASSPDTNTGELFF TGCGCCAGCAGCCCGGACACGAACACCGGGGAGCTGTTTTTT
TRBD1 TRBJ2-2 TRBV28 NA CASSTGERLFF TGTGCCAGCAGCACAGGGGAGAGGCTGTTTTTT
TRBD2 TRBJ2-3 TRBV7-6 NA CASRGAARAAGSSTDTQYF TGTGCCAGCAGAGGGGCCGCAAGAGCAGCGGGATCTAGCACAGATACGCAGTATTTT
NA TRBJ2-7 TRBV28 NA CASTGTYEQYF TGTGCCAGCACCGGGACCTACGAGCAGTACTTC
TRBD2 TRBJ2-1 TRBV7-2 NA CASRQGLALSYNEQFF TGTGCCAGCAGGCAGGGACTAGCGCTATCCTACAATGAGCAGTTCTTC
NA TRBJ1-1 TRBV19 NA CASSNTGITEAFF TGTGCCAGTAGTAATACAGGGATCACTGAAGCTTTCTTT